These T cell receptor beta chains were read from a single sample in a study of metastatic and nonmetastatic thyroid tumors. TCRdb used MiXCR to call clones anew from the PCR reads. The sample lists tens of thousands of clones, 14% seen once, with just over 6.5% in the top ten. Input material: blood. These receptors originate from a male donor with papillary thyroid cancer or a benign thyroid nodule (not recorded which). Some clones in this sample may be carry-over from other donors' samples. Both conserved end residues are part of each CDR3. D genes are given only for firm matches. Only part of the rows carry a size: once, few, many, or a class if the clone is expanded.

V: TRBV7-8; J: TRBJ1-1; D: NA; size: many; DNA: TGTGCCAGCAGCTTACCGGGACGAAACACTGAAGCTTTCTTT; CDR3: CASSLPGRNTEAFF
V: TRBV6-2/TRBV6-3; J: TRBJ2-5; D: NA; size: few; DNA: TGTGCCAGCAGTTACTCGACATGGACCCACTCCCAAGATACCCAGTACTTC; CDR3: CASSYSTWTHSQDTQYF
V: TRBV5-1; J: TRBJ2-2; D: NA; size: NA; DNA: TGCGCCAGCAGCGTAACCGGGACAAACACCGGGGAGCTGTTTTTT; CDR3: CASSVTGTNTGELFF
V: TRBV2; J: TRBJ2-2; D: TRBD2; size: NA; DNA: TGTGCCAGCAGTGAAATGGCAGGGTGCAGCGGGGGGAGGGCCCGTGAGCTGTTTTTT; CDR3: CASSEMAGCSGGRARELFF
V: TRBV6-2/TRBV6-3; J: TRBJ2-3; D: NA; size: NA; DNA: TGTGCCAGCAGTTACGCCCGACTGGGCACAGATACGCAGTATTTT; CDR3: CASSYARLGTDTQYF
V: TRBV6-2/TRBV6-3; J: TRBJ2-2; D: NA; size: NA; DNA: NA; CDR3: CASSYSTEQYFGPGTGELFF
V: TRBV10-3; J: TRBJ2-1; D: NA; size: NA; DNA: TGTGCCATCATTGTACAGGTCCACAATGAGCAGTTCTTC; CDR3: CAIIVQVHNEQFF
V: TRBV3-1; J: TRBJ1-5; D: NA; size: many; DNA: TGTGCCAGCGGGTTAATAGGAGATCAGCCCCAGCATTTT; CDR3: CASGLIGDQPQHF
V: TRBV5-1; J: TRBJ1-2; D: NA; size: many; DNA: TGCGCCAGCAGCGAGGGCCCGGGGGTTGACTATGGCTACACCTTC; CDR3: CASSEGPGVDYGYTF
V: TRBV6-6; J: TRBJ2-1; D: TRBD1; size: many; DNA: TGTGCCAGCAGTTACACCGCCGGGACAGGGGGCAATGAGCAGTTCTTC; CDR3: CASSYTAGTGGNEQFF
V: TRBV19; J: TRBJ2-1; D: TRBD2; size: many; DNA: TGTGCCAGTAGGACGATCGGGGCGGGGGACAATGAGCAGTTCTTC; CDR3: CASRTIGAGDNEQFF
V: TRBV29-1; J: TRBJ2-5; D: NA; size: many; DNA: TGCAGCGTTGATTTGAACGGTGGCCAAGAGACCCAGTACTTC; CDR3: CSVDLNGGQETQYF
V: TRBV5-1; J: TRBJ2-1; D: TRBD1; size: NA; DNA: TGCGCCAGCAGCACCGGACAGGGCAGTGTGAATGAGCAGTTCTTC; CDR3: CASSTGQGSVNEQFF
V: TRBV10-2; J: TRBJ2-7; D: TRBD1; size: NA; DNA: TGCGCCAGCAGTGATCCCGGGACAGGTTACCCCTACGAGCAGTACTTC; CDR3: CASSDPGTGYPYEQYF
V: TRBV6-5; J: TRBJ1-5; D: NA; size: few; DNA: TGTGCCAGCAGTTACTCATTTGAACAGCCCCAGCATTTT; CDR3: CASSYSFEQPQHF
V: TRBV6-5; J: TRBJ2-7; D: TRBD2; size: many; DNA: TGTGCCAGCAGTTACCGGACTAGCGGCTACGAGCAGTACTTC; CDR3: CASSYRTSGYEQYF
V: TRBV6-4; J: TRBJ2-3; D: NA; size: many; DNA: TGTGCCAGCAGTGACTCGTGGGTGGCAGGGGGGAGTACAGATACGCAGTATTTT; CDR3: CASSDSWVAGGSTDTQYF
V: TRBV4-1; J: TRBJ1-5; D: NA; size: NA; DNA: TGCGCCAGCAGCCAAGTTCTGGGAGGGGGCAATCAGCCCCAGCATTTT; CDR3: CASSQVLGGGNQPQHF
V: TRBV2; J: TRBJ1-2; D: NA; size: many; DNA: TGTGCCAGCTGCCAACGGGGGGGGGACTATGGCTACACCTTC; CDR3: CASCQRGGDYGYTF
V: TRBV20-1; J: TRBJ2-7; D: TRBD2; size: NA; DNA: TGCAGTGCTAGAGTACTAGCGGGAGGGACCTATGAGCAGTACTTC; CDR3: CSARVLAGGTYEQYF
V: TRBV5-1; J: TRBJ1-2; D: NA; size: NA; DNA: TGCGCCAGCAGGGCAGGGGCCCATGGCTACACCTTC; CDR3: CASRAGAHGYTF
V: TRBV28; J: TRBJ2-7; D: NA; size: few; DNA: TGTGCCAGCAGTGGCGCACTCCGGGCCCCTAGCTCCTACGAGCAGTACTTC; CDR3: CASSGALRAPSSYEQYF
V: TRBV5-1; J: TRBJ2-1; D: NA; size: many; DNA: TGCGCCAGCAGCTGGGGCCTCGGTGACAATGAGCAGTTCTTC; CDR3: CASSWGLGDNEQFF
V: TRBV2; J: TRBJ2-3; D: TRBD2; size: NA; DNA: TGTGCCAGCGCGGGGAGGGTATATACAGATACGCAGTATTTT; CDR3: CASAGRVYTDTQYF
V: TRBV7-3; J: TRBJ2-3; D: NA; size: few; DNA: TGTGCCGGCAGCTACACCCATGGAGATACGCAGTATTTT; CDR3: CAGSYTHGDTQYF
V: TRBV7-6; J: TRBJ2-3; D: NA; size: many; DNA: TGTGCCAGCAGCCGAACGAACACAGATACGCAGTATTTT; CDR3: CASSRTNTDTQYF
V: TRBV19; J: TRBJ2-3; D: NA; size: NA; DNA: TGTGCCAGTATTATGGGTAGCGGACATGGGGTGAATACGCAGTATTTT; CDR3: CASIMGSGHGVNTQYF
V: TRBV3-1; J: TRBJ2-3; D: NA; size: NA; DNA: TGTGCCAGCAGCCAAGGATCTCCAGATACGCAGTATTTT; CDR3: CASSQGSPDTQYF
V: TRBV7-9; J: TRBJ1-3; D: NA; size: few; DNA: TGTGCCAGCAGCCTCGGAGAGGGAAACACCATATATTTT; CDR3: CASSLGEGNTIYF
V: TRBV6-4; J: TRBJ2-1; D: NA; size: few; DNA: TGTGCCAGCAGAAAAGACGGGGGGCAGGGGGCCGATGAGCAGTTCTTC; CDR3: CASRKDGGQGADEQFF
V: TRBV11-3; J: TRBJ2-3; D: TRBD2; size: many; DNA: TGTGCCAGCAGCTTAGTCGGAACGGGACTAGCGGGGGTCACAGATACGCAGTATTTT; CDR3: CASSLVGTGLAGVTDTQYF
V: TRBV30; J: TRBJ1-5; D: TRBD1; size: many; DNA: TGTGCCTGGAGTGTACAGGGGTATCAGCCCCAGCATTTT; CDR3: CAWSVQGYQPQHF
V: TRBV20-1; J: TRBJ1-1; D: NA; size: many; DNA: TGCAGTGCTAGAGATCAGAGGGGGGCCACTGAAGCTTTCTTT; CDR3: CSARDQRGATEAFF
V: TRBV11-3; J: TRBJ2-5; D: TRBD1; size: many; DNA: TGTGCCAGCAGCTCAAGGACAGGGAGATCGGAGACCCAGTACTTC; CDR3: CASSSRTGRSETQYF
V: TRBV18; J: TRBJ2-7; D: NA; size: NA; DNA: TGTGCCAGCTCCCCTAACACCGTTGACGAGCAGTACTTC; CDR3: CASSPNTVDEQYF
V: TRBV5-5; J: TRBJ2-7; D: TRBD1; size: many; DNA: TGTGCCAGCAGCTTAAGGACAGGGAGATTCTACGAGCAGTACTTC; CDR3: CASSLRTGRFYEQYF
V: TRBV9; J: TRBJ2-1; D: TRBD2; size: NA; DNA: TGTGCCAGCAGCGTTAGCGGGAGGTCCTCTTACAATGAGCAGTTCTTC; CDR3: CASSVSGRSSYNEQFF
V: TRBV13; J: TRBJ2-4; D: TRBD1; size: many; DNA: TGTGCCAGCAGCTCGACAGGGGTGGCCAAAAACATTCAGTACTTC; CDR3: CASSSTGVAKNIQYF
V: TRBV7-3; J: TRBJ2-3; D: TRBD2; size: many; DNA: TGTGCCAGCAGCGCAACTAGCGGGTACACGCAGTATTTT; CDR3: CASSATSGYTQYF
V: TRBV6-1; J: TRBJ2-1; D: NA; size: many; DNA: TGTGCCAGCAGTGACGGGACCGCCACCTACAATGAGCAGTTCTTC; CDR3: CASSDGTATYNEQFF
V: TRBV6-2/TRBV6-3; J: TRBJ1-1; D: NA; size: many; DNA: TGTGCCAGCAGTTATGGGGACCGGAACACTGAAGCTTTCTTT; CDR3: CASSYGDRNTEAFF